The entry below gives a single T cell receptor beta chain sequence along with its context. Its antigen is as yet unknown. This entry belongs to a study of T cells expressing NK-cell markers. Study at large: Just one sequenced donor of eight was HCMV-seronegative, while seven were seropositive.

The CDR3 covers 13 residues. Germline V gives CDR1 DFQATT, CDR2 SNEGSKA (reference sequence). Study-wide findings and caveats: A range of roughly 1.0-8% of CD8+ T cells consisted of dominant NKG2C+ clonotypes in roughly 6 donors.

TCRdb reprocessed the 5' RACE reads and keeps a single row for each CDR3 protein, giving no DNA. The sample yields some 410,000 distinct CDR3 sequences, of which the top ten take up 7.3%. The chain recombines TRBV20-1 with TRBJ2-5; TCRdb proposes TRBD1, but this gene call is untestable without DNA. Sequenced sample: blood T cells: a sorted CD56 or NKG2C T cell subset, CD4+ or CD8+ T cells, or bulk PBMC T cells (not recorded which). The sequence was obtained from a woman aged 18 to 69 in good health. This CDR3 reads CSASPGYQETQYF.